The 8 T cell receptor beta chains in this list originate from one sample, sequenced in a study of blood T cells in healthy people across ages. Primers used in a second PCR of roughly 6 to 12 cycles were a sample-barcoded 5' primer and a J-beta primer mix. One entry per CDR3 protein, called by TCRdb with MiXCR from the 5' RACE reads. The data show about 1,400,000 distinct CDR3 sequences, approximately 59% seen once. The sample taken for sequencing was blood. These receptors were collected from a man between 18 and 29 years old in good health.

The chain couples TRBV7-2 to TRBJ2-3, with 12 bases identical to TRBD2. The CDR3 sequence is 17 residues long. J gave up 5 bases and V 1 base, and 7 bases lay outside the gene matches. Germline CDR1 is SGHTA and CDR2 is FQGNSA. This CDR3 is CASSLGLAGGLLDTQYF. In DNA form, the CDR3 reads TGTGCCAGCAGCTTAGGGCTAGCGGGGGGGCTATTAGATACGCAGTATTTT.

A few counts support this clonotype. The chain employs TRBV29-1 and TRBJ2-2, with D perhaps TRBD2 (5 bases). The CDR3 extends over 14 amino acids. The V gene's germline CDR1 is SQVTM and CDR2 ANQGSEA. Trimming shortened V by 6 bases and J by 7 bases, and 18 bases separated the two germline ends. The DNA for the CDR3 is TGCAGCGTGGACCGCTCAGCGGTCGGCGGGGAGCTGTTTTTT. Protein product: CSVDRSAVGGELFF.

The chain links TRBV6-6 to TRBJ2-5; TRBD2 agrees at 7 bases. Matching the DNA end better, TRBJ2-7 makes the J call doubtful. The V gene's germline CDR1 is MNHNY and CDR2 SVGAGI (reference sequence). The CDR3 totals 14 residues. The CDR3 DNA follows: TGTGCCAGCACGGATGGGGGGGGATCCTACGAGCAGTACTTC. This sequence encodes CASTDGGGSYEQYF.

The chain links TRBV30 to TRBJ2-1; D ambiguous. CDR1 and CDR2 from the germline V gene are GTSNPN and SVGIG (reference sequence). The length of the CDR3 is 10 residues. V was shortened by 2 bases and J by 8 bases, with 4 bases between the two germline ends. The DNA for the CDR3 is TGTGCCTGGAGTTACCATGAGCAGTTCTTC. Translating gives CAWSYHEQFF.

This chain uses TRBV3-1 with TRBJ1-6; TRBD1 matches at 7 bases. Germline trimming cut 2 bases from V and 4 bases from J; bases unmatched to any gene: 8. This CDR3 region has 17 residues. Germline-derived CDR1 and CDR2 are LGHDT and YNNKEL (reference sequence). The CDR3 bases are TGTGCCAGCAGCCAACCAACAGGGGATTTGTATAATTCACCCCTCCACTTT. This gives the protein CASSQPTGDLYNSPLHF.

This rearrangement joins TRBV29-1 to TRBJ2-1, with D possibly called TRBD1 or TRBD2 (5 bases each). This CDR3 spans 12 amino acids. Germline CDR1 and CDR2: SQVTM and ANQGSEA. Deletions cut 4 bases from V and 7 bases from J, with 11 bases between. As DNA, the CDR3 is TGCAGCGTTGGGTACTGGGGGAATGAGCAGTTCTTC. It codes for CSVGYWGNEQFF.

The sample holds a few counts of this clonotype. The chain carries TRBV6-2 or TRBV6-3 and TRBJ2-5; 11 nucleotides line up with TRBD2. Trimming removed 4 bases from V and 2 bases from J; junction bases left unmatched: 3. CDR3 length: 15 residues. CDR1 MNHEY and CDR2 SVGEGT come from the germline V gene. The chain's CDR3 is CASSFGLAGQETQYF. The CDR3 coding sequence is TGTGCCAGCAGTTTCGGACTAGCGGGTCAAGAGACCCAGTACTTC.

This clonotype was seen a handful of times. In DNA, the CDR3 is TGTGCCAGCAGTTACTTTGCTAGCACAGATACGCAGTATTTT. Its translation: CASSYFASTDTQYF. The chain couples TRBV6-5 to TRBJ2-3; D not resolved. Germline V lookup: CDR1 MNHEY, CDR2 SVGAGI. V lost 1 base, J lost 0 bases, and 5 bases lay in between. This CDR3 is 14 amino acids long.